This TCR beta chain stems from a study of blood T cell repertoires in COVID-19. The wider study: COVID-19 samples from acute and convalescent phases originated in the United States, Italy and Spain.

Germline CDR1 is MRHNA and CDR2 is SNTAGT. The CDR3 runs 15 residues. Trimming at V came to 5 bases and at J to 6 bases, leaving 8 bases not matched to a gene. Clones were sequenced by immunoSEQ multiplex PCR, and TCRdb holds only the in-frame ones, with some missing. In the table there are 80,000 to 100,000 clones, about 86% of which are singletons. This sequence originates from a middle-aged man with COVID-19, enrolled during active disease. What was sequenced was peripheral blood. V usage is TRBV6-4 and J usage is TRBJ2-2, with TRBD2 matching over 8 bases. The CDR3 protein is CASSPGLDTAGELFF. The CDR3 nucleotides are TGTGCCAGCAGTCCGGGACTAGATACTGCCGGGGAGCTGTTTTTT.